These T cell receptor beta chains were read from a single sample in a study of T cell responses to AZD1222 COVID-19 vaccine. The protocol was immunoSEQ multiplex PCR, while the TCRdb copy is restricted to in-frame clones and leaves out a portion. The sample carries fewer than 200,000 clones, 85% to 95% recorded once. Sequencing was performed on peripheral blood, taken on day 0 of AZD1222 vaccination. These receptors all stem from an adult in good health. CDR3s include the opening cysteine and the closing phenylalanine or tryptophan. Fields, in order: D gene, V gene, J gene, clone size, CDR3 protein, CDR3 DNA. A D gene is named only where the DNA matches it firmly. Rows may omit the clone size; those that give it use once, few, many or a size class.

TRBD1	TRBV28	TRBJ1-2	NA	CASSPWPTGVDNYGYTF	TGTGCCAGCAGTCCCTGGCCTACAGGGGTCGACAACTATGGCTACACCTTC
NA	TRBV4-1	TRBJ1-2	NA	CASSQPREGNYGYTF	TGCGCCAGCAGCCAACCTAGGGAGGGGAACTATGGCTACACCTTC
NA	TRBV5-1	TRBJ1-3	NA	CASSWTASGNTIYF	TGCGCCAGCAGCTGGACAGCCTCTGGAAACACCATATATTTT
NA	TRBV2	TRBJ2-1	NA	CASRQQGGYNEQFF	TGTGCCAGCAGACAGCAAGGAGGCTACAATGAGCAGTTCTTC
TRBD2	TRBV14	TRBJ2-1	NA	CASSLGTSGYNEQFF	TGTGCCAGCAGCCTCGGGACTAGCGGCTACAATGAGCAGTTCTTC
TRBD1	TRBV19	TRBJ1-2	NA	CASNPQGLKGYTF	TGTGCCAGTAACCCACAGGGGTTGAAGGGCTACACCTTC
TRBD2	TRBV3-1/TRBV3-2	TRBJ2-4	NA	CASSQDPVGRAPKNIQYF	TGTGCCAGCAGCCAAGATCCCGTCGGGAGGGCCCCCAAAAACATTCAGTACTTC
NA	TRBV19	TRBJ2-2	NA	CASSWDTGSTGELFF	TGTGCCAGTAGTTGGGATACAGGGAGCACCGGGGAGCTGTTTTTT
NA	TRBV7-9	TRBJ2-1	NA	CASSPPDLRTYEQFF	TGTGCCAGCAGCCCGCCGGACCTTCGCACCTATGAGCAGTTCTTC
TRBD1	TRBV4-1	TRBJ1-2	NA	CASSHQTGGDYGYTF	TGCGCCAGCAGCCACCAGACAGGGGGCGATTATGGCTACACCTTC
NA	TRBV11-2	TRBJ2-7	NA	CASSLYEQGPYEQYF	TGTGCCAGCAGCTTATATGAACAGGGTCCCTACGAGCAGTACTTC
TRBD1	TRBV29-1	TRBJ2-5	NA	CSVDRQGKETQYF	TGCAGCGTTGATCGACAGGGGAAAGAGACCCAGTACTTC
NA	TRBV20-1	TRBJ1-2	NA	CSHKENYGYTF	TGCAGCCATAAGGAGAACTATGGCTACACCTTC
TRBD2	TRBV3-1/TRBV3-2	TRBJ2-1	NA	CASSQDLGLAVDNEQFF	TGTGCCAGCAGCCAAGATCTGGGACTAGCGGTAGACAATGAGCAGTTCTTC
NA	TRBV5-6	TRBJ1-1	NA	CASSGTGSTEAFF	TGTGCCAGCAGCGGAACAGGGAGCACTGAAGCTTTCTTT
TRBD2	TRBV4-1	TRBJ2-5	NA	CASSQDWLADTYQETQYF	TGCGCCAGCAGCCAAGATTGGCTAGCGGACACGTACCAAGAGACCCAGTACTTC
TRBD2	TRBV27	TRBJ2-5	NA	CASSLSRGTSGRETQYF	TGTGCCAGCAGTTTATCAAGGGGGACTAGCGGGAGGGAGACCCAGTACTTC
NA	TRBV4-1	TRBJ1-2	NA	CASSQPRQANYGYTF	TGCGCCAGCAGCCAACCACGGCAAGCTAACTATGGCTACACCTTC
NA	TRBV11-2	TRBJ1-1	NA	CASSWARSTEAFF	TGTGCCAGCAGCTGGGCCCGTTCGACTGAAGCTTTCTTT
NA	TRBV5-6	TRBJ1-2	NA	CASSSGSHYGYTF	TGTGCCAGCAGCTCCGGCTCGCACTATGGCTACACCTTC
TRBD2	TRBV19	TRBJ2-2	NA	CASNDGGRSHPGELFF	TGTGCCAGTAACGATGGCGGGAGAAGTCACCCCGGGGAGCTGTTTTTT
TRBD1	TRBV12-3/TRBV12-4	TRBJ2-3	NA	CATKRGQADTQYF	TGTGCCACTAAAAGGGGGCAAGCAGATACGCAGTATTTT
NA	TRBV5-6	TRBJ1-4	NA	CASSLTHEKLFF	TGTGCCAGCAGCTTAACTCATGAAAAACTGTTTTTT
TRBD1	TRBV6-5	TRBJ1-1	NA	CASSIDRGMNTEAFF	TGTGCCAGCAGCATCGACAGGGGCATGAACACTGAAGCTTTCTTT
TRBD1	TRBV5-4	TRBJ2-3	NA	CASSLDQGVSTDTQYF	TGTGCCAGCAGCTTGGACCAGGGGGTTAGCACAGATACGCAGTATTTT
NA	TRBV7-2	TRBJ1-4	NA	CASSLELNEKLFF	TGTGCCAGCAGCTTGGAGCTAAATGAAAAACTGTTTTTT
NA	TRBV5-1	TRBJ2-2	NA	CASSLGEGGELFF	TGCGCCAGCAGCTTGGGGGAAGGCGGGGAGCTGTTTTTT
NA	TRBV5-1	TRBJ2-5	NA	CASSREDETQYF	TGCGCCAGCAGCAGAGAGGATGAGACCCAGTACTTC
TRBD1	TRBV30	TRBJ2-5	once	CAISGQGARTQYF	TGTGCCATTAGCGGACAGGGGGCGCGAACCCAGTACTTC
NA	TRBV7-2	TRBJ1-1	NA	CASSLGAAREAFF	TGTGCCAGCAGCTTAGGGGCGGCCCGAGAAGCTTTCTTT
NA	TRBV30	TRBJ1-1	NA	CAWRAGTGTEAFF	TGTGCCTGGAGGGCAGGGACGGGCACTGAAGCTTTCTTT
NA	TRBV5-1	TRBJ2-2	NA	CASSLMGPPAGELFF	TGCGCCAGCAGCTTGATGGGGCCCCCGGCCGGGGAGCTGTTTTTT
NA	TRBV2	TRBJ1-5	NA	CASWAGRKNQPQHF	TGTGCCAGCTGGGCGGGACGGAAGAATCAGCCCCAGCATTTT
TRBD1	TRBV4-1	TRBJ1-1	NA	CASSQFDRDTEAFF	TGCGCCAGCAGCCAGTTTGACAGGGACACTGAAGCTTTCTTT
NA	TRBV10-2	TRBJ2-3	NA	CASSELWIGGGVPDTQYF	TGCGCCAGCAGTGAGTTATGGATTGGAGGGGGTGTTCCAGATACGCAGTATTTT
NA	TRBV29-1	TRBJ1-1	NA	CSVDSPENTEAFF	TGCAGCGTTGACTCCCCAGAGAACACTGAAGCTTTCTTT
NA	TRBV2	TRBJ2-5	NA	CASYGDKKRETQYF	TGTGCCAGCTATGGGGACAAAAAGAGGGAGACCCAGTACTTC
NA	TRBV4-2	TRBJ1-5	NA	CASSQDLRRGKEPQHF	TGTGCCAGCAGCCAAGATCTGAGGAGGGGGAAGGAGCCCCAGCATTTT
NA	TRBV5-4	TRBJ1-1	NA	CASSLPLGAPNTEAFF	TGTGCCAGCAGCTTACCCCTCGGGGCCCCCAACACTGAAGCTTTCTTT
NA	TRBV20-1	TRBJ2-1	NA	CSAYGYNEQFF	TGCAGTGCTTATGGTTACAATGAGCAGTTCTTC
NA	TRBV27	TRBJ1-1	many	CASSLGTEAFF	TGTGCCAGCAGTTTGGGCACTGAAGCTTTCTTT
NA	TRBV11-3	TRBJ2-3	NA	CASSCLDPPIVDPDTQYF	TGTGCCAGCAGCTGCTTAGACCCCCCGATAGTTGACCCAGATACGCAGTATTTT
NA	TRBV6-5	TRBJ1-5	NA	CASTTQPNQPQHF	TGTGCCAGCACCACTCAGCCCAATCAGCCCCAGCATTTT
NA	TRBV21-1	TRBJ1-5	NA	CASSKARGAKQPQHF	TGTGCCAGCAGCAAAGCGCGGGGAGCCAAGCAGCCCCAGCATTTT
TRBD1	TRBV7-3	TRBJ2-1	NA	CASSPGQGKQFF	TGTGCCAGCAGCCCCGGACAGGGCAAGCAGTTCTTC
NA	TRBV12-3/TRBV12-4	TRBJ1-1	NA	CASSLERNTEAFF	TGTGCCAGCAGTTTGGAGAGAAACACTGAAGCTTTCTTT
TRBD2	TRBV4-2	TRBJ2-3	NA	CASSQLGLEGTDTQYF	TGTGCCAGCAGCCAACTAGGACTAGAGGGCACAGATACGCAGTATTTT
NA	TRBV7-9	TRBJ1-2	NA	CASSLPVRGHDYGYTF	TGTGCCAGCAGCTTACCGGTCCGGGGGCATGACTATGGCTACACCTTC
NA	TRBV27	TRBJ1-1	NA	CASTLGGMNTEAFF	TGTGCCAGCACTCTGGGAGGCATGAACACTGAAGCTTTCTTT
TRBD2	TRBV19	TRBJ2-1	NA	CASSIGLAGVREQFF	TGTGCCAGTAGTATAGGCCTAGCGGGAGTGCGGGAGCAGTTCTTC
TRBD1	TRBV12-5	TRBJ1-2	once	CASGLSTQGAIVGYTF	TGTGCTAGTGGTTTGTCGACACAGGGGGCGATAGTTGGCTACACCTTC
NA	TRBV6-1	TRBJ1-2	NA	CASSESRILSSTRYGYTF	TGTGCCAGCAGTGAAAGCAGGATACTTAGTTCGACACGATATGGCTACACCTTC
TRBD1	TRBV18	TRBJ2-7	NA	CASSLLLGTGVYEQYF	TGTGCCAGCTCTCTTCTTCTGGGGACAGGGGTCTACGAGCAGTACTTC
NA	TRBV2	TRBJ1-2	once	CASRDTFNYGYTF	TGTGCCAGCAGGGACACCTTTAACTATGGCTACACCTTC
TRBD2	TRBV6-4	TRBJ2-3	few	CASSTSGTSGPDTQYF	TGTGCCAGCAGTACCTCCGGGACTAGCGGGCCAGATACGCAGTATTTT